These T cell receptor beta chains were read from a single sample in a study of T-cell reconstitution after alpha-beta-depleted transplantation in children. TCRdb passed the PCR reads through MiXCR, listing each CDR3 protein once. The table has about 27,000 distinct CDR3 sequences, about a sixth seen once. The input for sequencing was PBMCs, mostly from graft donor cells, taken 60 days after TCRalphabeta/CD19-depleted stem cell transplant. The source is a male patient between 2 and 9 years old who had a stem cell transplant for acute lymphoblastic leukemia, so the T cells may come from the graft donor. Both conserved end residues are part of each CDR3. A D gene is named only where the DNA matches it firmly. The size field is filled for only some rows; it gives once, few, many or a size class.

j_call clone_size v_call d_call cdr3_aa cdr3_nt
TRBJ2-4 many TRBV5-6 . CASSLSAVNIQYF TGTGCCAGCAGCTTATCGGCAGTCAACATTCAGTACTTC
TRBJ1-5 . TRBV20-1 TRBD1 CSARPGTGSNQPQHF TGCAGTGCTCGTCCCGGGACAGGCAGCAATCAGCCCCAGCATTTT
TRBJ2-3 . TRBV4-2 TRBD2 CASSQAVALAGGPRTQYF TGTGCCAGCAGCCAAGCAGTAGCCCTAGCGGGGGGGCCAAGGACGCAGTATTTT
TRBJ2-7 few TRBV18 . CASSPPTPGYEQYF TGTGCCAGCTCACCACCCACGCCGGGCTACGAGCAGTACTTC
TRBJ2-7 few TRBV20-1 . CSARGQGEVAGNREQYF TGCAGTGCTAGAGGACAGGGGGAGGTAGCGGGGAATCGGGAGCAGTACTTC
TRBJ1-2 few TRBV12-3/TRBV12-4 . CASSFVGVLNGYTF TGTGCCAGCAGTTTCGTCGGCGTTTTGAATGGCTACACCTTC
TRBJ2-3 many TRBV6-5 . CASSYFGSSDTQYF TGTGCCAGCAGTTACTTTGGGAGCTCAGATACGCAGTATTTT
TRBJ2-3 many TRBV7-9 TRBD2 CASSLTSGSKDTQYF TGTGCCAGCAGCCTTACTAGCGGGAGTAAAGATACGCAGTATTTT
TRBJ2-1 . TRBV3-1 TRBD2 CASSHLAGGPYNEQFF TGTGCCAGCAGCCACTTAGCGGGAGGGCCCTACAATGAGCAGTTCTTC
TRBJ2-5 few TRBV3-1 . CASSLQGGETQYF TGTGCCAGCAGCCTACAGGGAGGCGAGACCCAGTACTTC
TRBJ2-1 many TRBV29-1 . CSGSQNEQFF TGCAGCGGGAGTCAAAATGAGCAGTTCTTC
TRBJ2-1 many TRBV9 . CASSVVFGGVNEQFF TGTGCCAGCAGCGTAGTGTTCGGCGGGGTCAATGAGCAGTTCTTC
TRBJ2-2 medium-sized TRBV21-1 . CASIQKGQGNTGELFF TGTGCCAGCATCCAAAAAGGACAGGGGAACACCGGGGAGCTGTTTTTT
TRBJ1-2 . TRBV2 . CASSLFVGQGYTF TGTGCCAGCAGTCTATTTGTAGGGCAGGGCTACACCTTC
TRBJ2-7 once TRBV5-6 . CASSLGGRNYEQYF TGTGCCAGCAGCTTGGGGGGGAGGAACTACGAGCAGTACTTC
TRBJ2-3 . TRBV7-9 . CASSLGDFNTDTQYF TGTGCCAGCAGCTTAGGCGACTTCAACACAGATACGCAGTATTTT
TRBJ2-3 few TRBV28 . CASSQRANPDTQYF TGTGCCAGCAGCCAAAGGGCGAACCCAGATACGCAGTATTTT
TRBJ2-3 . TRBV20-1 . CSASTMSTDTQYF TGCAGTGCTAGCACGATGAGCACAGATACGCAGTATTTT
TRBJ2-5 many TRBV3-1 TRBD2 CASSFGTSQTQYF TGTGCCAGCAGCTTCGGGACTAGCCAGACCCAGTACTTC
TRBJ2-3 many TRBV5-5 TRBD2 CASSPELAGGTDTQYF TGTGCCAGCAGCCCCGAACTAGCGGGAGGCACAGATACGCAGTATTTT
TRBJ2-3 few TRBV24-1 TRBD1 CATSDTGQGADTQYF TGTGCCACCAGTGATACAGGACAGGGGGCAGATACGCAGTATTTT
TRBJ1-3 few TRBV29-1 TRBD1 CSVVGTGVIGNTIYF TGCAGCGTTGTAGGGACAGGGGTGATCGGAAACACCATATATTTT
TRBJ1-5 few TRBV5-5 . CASSLVVGNNQPQHF TGTGCCAGCAGCTTGGTTGTCGGGAACAATCAGCCCCAGCATTTT
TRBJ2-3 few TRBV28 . CASIEGNLADTQYF TGTGCCAGCATTGAGGGGAACCTGGCAGATACGCAGTATTTT
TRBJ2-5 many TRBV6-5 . CASSYNSLETQYF TGTGCCAGCAGTTACAACAGTCTGGAGACCCAGTACTTC
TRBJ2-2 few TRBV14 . CASSQDRTALDTGELFF TGTGCCAGCAGCCAAGATCGGACCGCGTTAGACACCGGGGAGCTGTTTTTT